This TCR beta chain was captured by sequencing in a study of blood T cells in healthy people across ages. Note on this clonotype: The target antigen is unknown.

General study findings and limits: Unsorted PBMCs ruled out conclusive naive versus antigen-experienced comparison. Samples with more naive T cells showed higher observed beta diversity. Total diversity from one million sequenced T cells was likely underestimated.

Through a sample-barcoded 5' primer and a J-beta primer mix, a second PCR was run for roughly 7 to 11 cycles. Each cDNA molecule was tagged by a template-switch adaptor that had 12 random nucleotides. TCRdb redid the calling of the 5' RACE reads with MiXCR, one entry per CDR3 protein. The sample records 650,000 to 700,000 distinct CDR3 sequences, over 40% being singletons. CDR3 length: 16 residues. In germline, CDR1 is WNHNN, CDR2 SYGVQD (reference sequence). Unmatched junction bases numbered 11, after V lost 0 bases and J lost 9 bases. The specimen was blood. The rearrangement uses TRBV10-1 and TRBJ2-1; 7 bases fit TRBD2. This TCR derives from a woman older than 75 in good health. DNA of the CDR3: TGCGCCAGCAGTGAGTCGACGGGCGGGAGAAGGTTTGAGCAGTTCTTC. As protein: CASSESTGGRRFEQFF.